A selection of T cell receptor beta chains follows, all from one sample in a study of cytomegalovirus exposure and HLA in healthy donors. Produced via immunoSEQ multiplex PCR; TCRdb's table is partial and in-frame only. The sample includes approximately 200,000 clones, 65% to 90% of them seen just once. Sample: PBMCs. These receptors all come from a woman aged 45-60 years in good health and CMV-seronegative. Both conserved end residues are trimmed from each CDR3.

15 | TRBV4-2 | ASSQDSSGSSYNEQF
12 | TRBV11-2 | ASSFQGEYNEQF
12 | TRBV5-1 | ASGKAGPQETQY
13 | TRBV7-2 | ASSFRLAVFYEQY
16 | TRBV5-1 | ASSLQVTASSYNSPLH
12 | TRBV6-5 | ASSGDRASYEQY
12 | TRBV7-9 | ASSPSGGSYEQY
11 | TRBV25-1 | ASSRGLLETQY
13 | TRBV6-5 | ASSPFPGGTDTQY
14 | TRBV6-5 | ASSYSDRALFHEQY
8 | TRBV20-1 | SATRGRRF
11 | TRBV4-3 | ASSQTRQGEAF
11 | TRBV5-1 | ASSQGSHNEQY
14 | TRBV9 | ASSVLSGRKTDTQY
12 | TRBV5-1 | ASSSSGQSYEQY
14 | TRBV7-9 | SSSLNPGQLSYEQY
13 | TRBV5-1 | ASSPEGHRNTEAF
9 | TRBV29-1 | SSRTPGEAF
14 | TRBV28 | ASSQFPGQGEDTQY
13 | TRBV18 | ASYGQSFMNTEAF
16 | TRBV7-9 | ASSPRDRGRFSNNEQF
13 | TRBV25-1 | ASSAGAGRHNEQF